Sequencing of this T cell receptor (beta chain) was carried out in a study of a mutant IDH1 vaccine in newly diagnosed glioma. As to time point: week 35, safety follow-up. Vaccinated patients received 300 ug of mutant IDH1 20-mer peptide per dose, with topical imiquimod. TCRdb's copy holds only in-frame clones and misses some; the assay was immunoSEQ multiplex PCR. The table includes some 71,000 clones, about 87% detected once. The CDR3 has 13 residues. Germline V CDR1 and CDR2: SGHDT, YYEEEE. Trimming left V 4 bases short and J 1 base short, with 9 bases between. A note on this clone: Its antigen is currently unknown.

Material: PBMCs, obtained from a glioma patient whose treatment included an IDH1 peptide vaccine. The chain joins TRBV5-6 to TRBJ2-7, with D maybe TRBD1 (5 bases). The sequence was collected from a man aged 25 to 40 with glioma. CDR3 sequence: CASSSRQSYEQYF. As DNA, the CDR3 is TGTGCCAGCAGCAGCAGACAGTCCTACGAGCAGTACTTC.